Listed below are T cell receptor beta chains from one sample, sequenced in a study of blood T cell repertoires in COVID-19. Measured with immunoSEQ multiplex PCR; TCRdb has only the in-frame clones, and not every one. The sample has about 400,000 clones; about nine tenths are singletons. Sequenced material: PBMCs or T cells enriched from blood (not recorded which). Receptors originate from a woman aged 25 to 39 who had recovered from COVID-19. Each CDR3 is given with its conserved first and last residue. The D gene is left open where the match is weak.

v_call	j_call	d_call	cdr3_aa	cdr3_nt
TRBV4-1	TRBJ2-7	-	CASSQVLVGASYEQYF	TGCGCCAGCAGCCAAGTCTTGGTGGGGGCCTCCTACGAGCAGTACTTC
TRBV19	TRBJ2-7	-	CASSIAEAGRYEQYF	TGTGCCAGTAGTATAGCGGAGGCGGGCCGCTACGAGCAGTACTTC
TRBV11-3	TRBJ2-1	TRBD2	CASSPYSGGGARLNEQFF	TGTGCCAGCAGCCCGTACTCGGGCGGGGGGGCCAGACTAAATGAGCAGTTCTTC
TRBV11-3	TRBJ2-2	-	CARSLGGRGGGGELFF	TGTGCCCGCAGCTTAGGGGGCCGCGGCGGGGGCGGGGAGCTGTTTTTT
TRBV24-1	TRBJ1-1	TRBD1	CATSDPAGGTEAFF	TGTGCCACCAGTGACCCGGCAGGGGGGACTGAAGCTTTCTTT
TRBV29-1	TRBJ2-5	-	CSVEVQGPETQYF	TGCAGCGTTGAAGTGCAGGGGCCGGAGACCCAGTACTTC
TRBV6-5	TRBJ2-7	-	CASIEQQAISYEQYF	TGTGCCAGCATCGAACAGCAGGCCATCTCCTACGAGCAGTACTTC
TRBV7-3	TRBJ1-1	-	CASSLDRNTEAFF	TGTGCCAGCAGCCTCGACAGGAACACTGAAGCTTTCTTT
TRBV5-1	TRBJ2-3	TRBD2	CASSYRTSITDTQYF	TGCGCCAGCAGCTACCGGACTAGTATCACAGATACGCAGTATTTT
TRBV3-1/TRBV3-2	TRBJ1-2	-	CASRETGTFYGYTF	TGTGCCAGCAGGGAAACAGGGACGTTTTATGGCTACACCTTC
TRBV10-3	TRBJ2-1	-	CAISHPLESSYNEQFF	TGTGCCATCAGCCACCCCCTAGAGAGCTCCTACAATGAGCAGTTCTTC
TRBV3-1/TRBV3-2	TRBJ1-5	TRBD1	CASSPGGQGLWPQHF	TGTGCCAGCAGCCCCGGGGGACAGGGCCTTTGGCCCCAGCATTTT
TRBV27	TRBJ1-5	-	CASSLSPSSQPQHF	TGTGCCAGCAGTTTATCGCCGTCCAGTCAGCCCCAGCATTTT
TRBV4-1	TRBJ2-7	-	CASSHVSGSDYEQYF	TGCGCCAGCAGCCACGTATCCGGGAGTGACTACGAGCAGTACTTC